This TCR beta chain was sequenced for a study of CXCR3-negative and CXCR3-positive naive CD8 T cells (dated by TCRdb to the late 2010s). Regarding the complete study: In total, about 130 million TRB reads were obtained, which works out to roughly 1.5 +/- 0.3 million reads per library. For the TRBV-TRBJ cluster analysis, the naive subsets came from roughly 5 donors, while the memory cells came from 3 donors. The diversity and physicochemical repertoire analyses included more than ten donors pooled from two independent experiments.

As to this clonotype: Its antigen has not been determined.

Including cysteine and phenylalanine, the CDR3 has 16 amino acids. The DNA is not on file. The germline V gene encodes CDR1 SEHNR and CDR2 FQNEAQ (reference sequence). The paper's findings and limits, for the study overall: Freshly isolated PBMCs were used for most assays because CXCR3 expression partially decreased after cryopreservation. Similar TRBV-TRBJ usage was shown by naive CXCR3-negative and CXCR3-positive cells from the same donor, whereas distinct patterns were shown by memory cells. Because surface CD5, which is linked to self-reactivity in mice, was comparable between the naive subsets, TCR interaction strength was also inferred from the physicochemical properties of TRB CDR3s. Compared with CXCR3-negative naive cells, CXCR3-positive naive cells had TRB CDR3s with higher hydrophobicity (lower Kidera factor 4), lower energy, and higher strength and volume indices. Repertoire diversity was comparably high in both naive subsets but much lower in memory CD8+ T cells.

Each CD8+ T cell subset was flow-sorted in triplicate, with roughly 300,000 cells per subset placed directly into RLT lysis buffer. To exclude memory contaminants, naive CD8+ T cells were stringently defined as CD45RO-CCR7+CD27+CD95-. Peripheral blood mononuclear cells were isolated from buffy coats using standard density gradient centrifugation. Naive CXCR3-negative and CXCR3-positive CD8+ T cells were flow-sorted using a FACSAria III. An RNeasy Mini Kit was used to extract total RNA from the sorted cells. The instrument given in TCRdb is NextSeq 550. The Human TCR Profiling Kit (MiLaboratory) was used to make UMI-labeled 5' RACE TRB cDNA libraries. cDNA synthesis used the entire amount of extracted RNA, and PCR amplification then used the entire amount of cDNA produced. The libraries were made side by side, with each library going through the same number of PCR cycles. The paper's data handling went like this. With a minimum of two reads required per UMI, MIGEC and MiXCR pulled out about 50,000 +/- 10,000 unique UMI-labeled TRB cDNA molecules from each library. Each library averaged roughly 36,000 +/- 9,600 functional in-frame TRB CDR3 nucleotide clonotypes without stop codons. After downsampling to 5000 UMI-labeled TRB molecules per sample, diversity metrics, including normalized Shannon-Wiener and Chao1, were computed in VDJtools. VDJtools computed clonotype-size-weighted physicochemical properties of the central five CDR3 residues: interaction energy, strength, volume and Kidera factor 4. TCRdb reprocessed the reads and provides one entry for every CDR3 protein sequence; no DNA is given. The V and J calls shown here were made by TCRdb, not taken from the authors' results. For this sample, the table gives 55,000 to 70,000 distinct CDR3 sequences. The ten biggest clones cover around 0.5% of the sample.

The source material was naive CXCR3+ CD8+ T cells from blood. In light of the paper, this sample's cell subset or site label describes: CD45RO-CCR7+CD27+CD95- naive CD8+ T cells expressing CXCR3 (TNR3+). The origin of this receptor is a human donor in good health. Some clones in this sample may be carry-over from other donors' samples. In this chain, TRBV7-9 is recombined with TRBJ2-7; with no DNA, the TCRdb D assignment of TRBD2 cannot be verified. This receptor has the CDR3 CASSLVLGAFSYEQYF.